Presented here are 28 T cell receptor beta chains from one specimen sequenced in a study of control samples from healthy donors and cancer patients (dated by TCRdb to the early 2020s). Receptor amplification or capture employed the immunoSEQ multiplex PCR assay. TCRdb retrieved this table from immuneACCESS and kept in-frame rearrangements only. Not all clones are present; in checked studies, unresolved V genes account for under half, and no reason is known for the remainder. The sample yields 150,000 or so clones; around 88% were counted once. Over 1.5% of the sample belongs to the ten largest clones. Sequenced material: blood. Source of these receptors: a man aged 18 to 30 in good health.

This sequence joins TRBV10-3 and TRBJ2-5, with D possibly matching TRBD1 (6 bases). V gave up 6 bases and J gave up 5 bases, with 16 bases separating them. The CDR3 runs 14 residues. CDR1 ENHRY and CDR2 SYGVKD come from the germline V gene. The CDR3 region is CAISGKQGVETQYF. The DNA for the CDR3 is TGTGCCATCAGCGGAAAACAGGGCGTGGAGACCCAGTACTTC.

The chain couples TRBV19 to TRBJ2-1, with D possibly being TRBD1 or TRBD2 (5 bases each). Germline CDR1 reads LNHDA; CDR2 reads SQIVND (reference sequence). The V gene lost 4 bases and the J gene lost 6 bases, with 13 bases spanning the gap. There are 14 residues in the CDR3. CDR3 coding DNA: TGTGCCAGTAGTACCCCCGGGACCCCCAATGAGCAGTTCTTC. Translation: CASSTPGTPNEQFF.

The chain carries TRBV4-3 and TRBJ1-3; D unresolved. CDR1 is LGHNA and CDR2 is YSLEER in the germline V gene. Trimming shortened V by 0 bases and J by 8 bases, and 8 bases separated the two germline ends. The CDR3 covers 13 residues. The CDR3: CASSQDEGYTIYF. The CDR3 coding sequence is TGCGCCAGCAGCCAAGATGAGGGTTACACCATATATTTT.

This chain links TRBV4-1 with TRBJ2-1, with unresolved D. Trimming cost V 0 bases and J 7 bases, with 13 bases left between them. The germline V gene has CDR1 MGHRA and CDR2 YSYEKL. The CDR3 consists of 15 residues. The CDR3 loop is CASSQDPGLRNEQFF. CDR3 nucleotides: TGCGCCAGCAGCCAAGATCCAGGTCTCCGAAATGAGCAGTTCTTC.

V gene TRBV27 combines with J gene TRBJ2-7; no firm D call. Germline CDR1 MNHEY, CDR2 SMNVEV (reference sequence). This CDR3 comprises 12 residues. V was trimmed by 6 bases and J by 0 bases, leaving 6 bases between them. CDR3: CASRSDSYEQYF. The CDR3 bases are TGTGCCAGCAGATCTGACTCCTACGAGCAGTACTTC.

The J gene is TRBJ2-1, the V gene TRBV30; no reliable D call. There are 10 residues in the CDR3. CDR1 GTSNPN and CDR2 SVGIG come from the germline V gene (reference sequence). DNA for the CDR3: TGTGCTAGGGTACACAATGAGCAGTTCTTC. It translates to CARVHNEQFF.

This chain connects TRBV13 to TRBJ2-3; 9 nucleotides match TRBD2. The CDR3 covers 17 residues. Germline assignment: CDR1 PRHDT and CDR2 FYEKMQ (reference sequence). Trimming took 1 base from V and 5 from J; bases not matched to a gene: 10. CDR3 DNA sequence: TGTGCCAGCAGCTTAGTTGGTAGCGGGGGAAAGGAAGATACGCAGTATTTT. This sequence encodes CASSLVGSGGKEDTQYF. The full variable domain, rest sourced from reference TRBV13 and TRBJ2-3, is AAGVIQSPRHLIKEKRETATLKCYPIPRHDTVYWYQQGPGQDPQFLISFYEKMQSDKGSIPDRFSAQQFSDYHSELNMSSLELGDSALYFCASSLVGSGGKEDTQYFGPGTRLTVL.

This chain links TRBV19 with TRBJ1-2, with 8 bases that match TRBD1. The CDR3 spans 14 residues. Trimming at V came to 6 bases and at J to 2 bases, leaving 5 bases not matched to a gene. Germline V gene data show CDR1 as LNHDA and CDR2 as SQIVND (reference sequence). CDR3 nucleotides: TGTGCCAGTAGGGCTGGACAGGGCAACTATGGCTACACCTTC. This codes for CASRAGQGNYGYTF.

The V call is TRBV7-2, the J call TRBJ1-1; D is unresolved. The CDR3 runs 14 residues. The germline CDR1 and CDR2 sequences are SGHTA and FQGNSA. V shed 1 base and J shed 1 base, with 7 bases lying between them. The CDR3 coding sequence is TGTGCCAGCAGCTTAGAGTCCAGGAACACTGAAGCTTTCTTT. Its protein is CASSLESRNTEAFF.

The sample holds a few counts of this clone. The J gene is TRBJ2-7, the V gene TRBV5-5; TRBD2 matches at 9 bases. The germline V gene has CDR1 SGHKS and CDR2 YYEKEE (reference sequence). The CDR3 extends over 18 amino acids. The V segment lost 2 bases and the J segment 4 bases; nucleotides outside the gene matches: 16. The CDR3 DNA follows: TGTGCCAGCAGCTTTGCACGGAAGGGTGCGGGGGGGCTATACGAGCAGTACTTC. Protein: CASSFARKGAGGLYEQYF.

The rearrangement uses TRBV30 and TRBJ1-1, with D unclear. The CDR3 is 12 amino acids. Per the germline V gene, CDR1 is GTSNPN and CDR2 is SVGIG (reference sequence). V dropped 3 bases and J dropped 12 bases, with 17 bases sitting between them. The CDR3 nucleotides are TGTGCCTGGAGCCCAGCGGGCTCTTTAACTTTCTTT. This codes for CAWSPAGSLTFF.

This clone was seen a single time. This chain uses TRBV7-2 with TRBJ2-5; 7 bases line up with TRBD2. The CDR3 extends over 15 amino acids. Trimming cost V 1 base and J 2 bases; bases outside gene matches: 4. The germline V gene encodes CDR1 SGHTA and CDR2 FQGNSA. CDR3 loop: CASSLGLAAQETQYF. CDR3 nucleotides: TGTGCCAGCAGCTTAGGGCTAGCGGCACAAGAGACCCAGTACTTC.

There are a few counts of this clone. The chain carries TRBV6-5 and TRBJ2-2; D call uncertain. Per the germline V gene, CDR1 is MNHEY and CDR2 is SVGAGI. This CDR3 is built from 14 residues. With 7 bases removed from V and 0 bases from J, the gap between germline ends came to 9 bases. The CDR3 loop reads CASKRRSNTGELFF. CDR3 coding DNA: TGTGCCAGCAAGAGGCGGTCGAACACCGGGGAGCTGTTTTTT.

This rearrangement joins TRBV13 to TRBJ2-3, with D possibly TRBD1 on 5 matching bases. Germline lookup yields CDR1 PRHDT and CDR2 FYEKMQ (reference sequence). The V end lost 6 bases, the J end lost 3 bases, and 7 bases lay between the germline ends. CDR3 length: 12 residues. CDR3 region: CASRGRTDTQYF. CDR3 DNA: TGTGCCAGCAGGGGGCGGACAGATACGCAGTATTTT.

The V gene is TRBV4-1, the J gene TRBJ2-3; possible D gene TRBD2, 5 bases. CDR3 length: 14 residues. Germline V lookup: CDR1 MGHRA, CDR2 YSYEKL. Trimming pared 4 bases from V and 2 bases from J, leaving 10 bases between. As DNA, the CDR3 is TGCGCCAGCAGCCTGGACTGGAACACAGATACGCAGTATTTT. Amino acid sequence: CASSLDWNTDTQYF.

The chain links TRBV5-5 to TRBJ2-5; D not resolved. Germline V gene lookup returns CDR1 SGHKS and CDR2 YYEKEE (reference sequence). The ends were cut back, 1 base at V and 5 bases at J, with 12 bases in the middle. The CDR3 length is 14 residues. DNA for the CDR3: TGTGCCAGCAGCTTGTTGCCCATGGGGGAGACCCAGTACTTC. It is translated as CASSLLPMGETQYF.

The chain uses TRBV28 and TRBJ1-2; D unclear. Germline V CDR1 and CDR2: MDHEN, SYDVKM. The V end was cut by 5 bases, the J end by 4 bases, with 20 bases between. The CDR3 sequence is 16 residues long. The CDR3 protein is CASSGPSPPSSYGYTF. CDR3 nucleotides: TGTGCCAGCAGTGGGCCATCCCCCCCCTCCTCCTATGGCTACACCTTC.

Remarks on this clone: Other DNA sequences from this sample encode an identical CDR3 as well. The chain combines TRBV27 with TRBJ2-2; D call uncertain. V shed 4 bases and J shed 2 bases, with 8 bases lying between them. This CDR3 comprises 14 residues. CDR1 is MNHEY and CDR2 is SMNVEV in the germline V gene (reference sequence). CDR3 amino acids: CASSSGANTGELFF. For the CDR3, the DNA is TGTGCCAGCAGTTCAGGAGCCAACACCGGGGAGCTGTTTTTT.

The J gene is TRBJ2-3, the V gene TRBV6-5; D may be TRBD2 (6 bases). The germline V gene has CDR1 MNHEY and CDR2 SVGAGI. The CDR3 contains 15 residues. V lost 0 bases, J lost 7 bases, and 14 bases lay in between. CDR3 amino acids: CASSYSGRGHHTQYF. CDR3 in DNA: TGTGCCAGCAGTTACTCGGGGCGGGGTCACCATACGCAGTATTTT.

V gene TRBV19 combines with J gene TRBJ1-2; 8 bases are shared with TRBD1. The CDR3 runs 14 residues. The J segment lost 4 bases and the V segment lost 6 bases, leaving 7 bases of the junction unmatched. From germline, CDR1 is LNHDA and CDR2 SQIVND (reference sequence). CDR3 nucleotide sequence: TGTGCCAGTAGATCGACAGGGGCGCGCTATGGCTACACCTTC. It is translated as CASRSTGARYGYTF.

The chain carries TRBV4-1 and TRBJ1-5; D not certain. CDR1 and CDR2 from the germline V gene are MGHRA and YSYEKL. The CDR3 totals 16 residues. V was pared by 0 bases and J by 5 bases, with 14 bases between. The CDR3 loop is CASSQEATVEHQPQHF. DNA for the CDR3: TGCGCCAGCAGCCAAGAGGCTACAGTAGAACATCAGCCCCAGCATTTT.

This chain joins TRBV7-3 and TRBJ2-4; D not resolved. The CDR3 contains 12 residues. Trimming removed 1 base from V and 5 bases from J, with 3 bases in between. Germline V gene data show CDR1 as SGHTA and CDR2 as FQGTGA. This chain's CDR3 is CASSLRENIQYF. DNA for the CDR3: TGTGCCAGCAGCTTAAGGGAAAACATTCAGTACTTC. Filled out from reference TRBV7-3 and TRBJ2-4, the complete variable domain reads GAGVSQTPSNKVTEKGKYVELRCDPISGHTALYWYRQSLGQGPEFLIYFQGTGAADDSGLPNDRFFAVRPEGSVSTLKIQRTERGDSAVYLCASSLRENIQYFGAGTRLSVL.

In DNA form, the CDR3 reads TGCGCCAGCAGCTTGGGGGGACAGTCCTACGAGCAGTACTTC. Translating it yields CASSLGGQSYEQYF. V gene TRBV5-1 combines with J gene TRBJ2-7, with 7 bases fitting TRBD1. Unmatched junction bases numbered 1, after V lost 0 bases and J lost 1 base. Germline-derived CDR1 and CDR2 are SGHRS and YFSETQ. This CDR3 is 14 amino acids long.

CDR3 protein: CASSLGGALNYGYTF. The DNA of the CDR3 is TGTGCCAGCAGCTTGGGGGGAGCACTTAACTATGGCTACACCTTC. The rearrangement uses TRBV5-4 and TRBJ1-2; D unclear. The CDR3 covers 15 residues. The germline CDR1 and CDR2 sequences are SGHNT and YYREEE (reference sequence). Trimming cost V 0 bases and J 1 base, with 10 bases left between them. Full variable domain (remainder filled in from reference TRBV5-4 and TRBJ1-2): ETGVTQSPTHLIKTRGQQVTLRCSSQSGHNTVSWYQQALGQGPQFIFQYYREEENGRGNFPPRFSGLQFPNYSSELNVNALELDDSALYLCASSLGGALNYGYTFGSGTRLTVV.

J is TRBJ2-1 and V is TRBV3-1 (or the pseudogene TRBV3-2), with 11 positions matching TRBD2. Germline loops: CDR1 LGHDT, CDR2 YNNKEL (reference sequence). The CDR3 has 16 residues. V lost 0 bases, J lost 7 bases, and 5 bases stayed unmatched. The CDR3 bases are TGTGCCAGCAGCCAAGATAGCGGGGGGGCTCCGAATGAGCAGTTCTTC. It translates to CASSQDSGGAPNEQFF.

The V and J genes are TRBV6-2 or TRBV6-3 and TRBJ1-2; D is uncertain. This CDR3 is built from 14 residues. Per germline, CDR1 MNHEY and CDR2 SVGEGT. The germline V and J ends were trimmed by 0 bases and 8 bases, with 13 bases remaining between them. The CDR3 here is CASSYSPGSEGYTF. In DNA, the CDR3 is TGTGCCAGCAGTTACTCCCCGGGATCTGAAGGCTACACCTTC.

This chain joins TRBV19 and TRBJ1-4; D gene ambiguous. V was clipped by 3 bases and J by 0 bases, with 11 bases between them. Germline V gene data show CDR1 as LNHDA and CDR2 as SQIVND (reference sequence). The CDR3 contains 16 residues. The CDR3 spells CASSIGLVATNEKLFF. DNA of the CDR3: TGTGCCAGTAGTATTGGACTGGTTGCAACTAATGAAAAACTGTTTTTT. The variable domain in full, completed from reference TRBV19 and TRBJ1-4, reads DGGITQSPKYLFRKEGQNVTLSCEQNLNHDAMYWYRQDPGQGLRLIYYSQIVNDFQKGDIAEGYSVSREKKESFPLTVTSAQKNPTAFYLCASSIGLVATNEKLFFGSGTQLSVL.

This clone has a handful of counts. This chain connects TRBV7-9 to TRBJ2-5, with D perhaps matching TRBD1 or TRBD2 (6 bases each). This CDR3 has 14 residues. V lost 0 bases and J lost 5, with 10 bases in between. Germline loops: CDR1 SEHNR, CDR2 FQNEAQ (reference sequence). CDR3 coding DNA: TGTGCCAGCAGCTTAGCGCTAGGGGGGGAGACCCAGTACTTC. Its protein product is CASSLALGGETQYF.